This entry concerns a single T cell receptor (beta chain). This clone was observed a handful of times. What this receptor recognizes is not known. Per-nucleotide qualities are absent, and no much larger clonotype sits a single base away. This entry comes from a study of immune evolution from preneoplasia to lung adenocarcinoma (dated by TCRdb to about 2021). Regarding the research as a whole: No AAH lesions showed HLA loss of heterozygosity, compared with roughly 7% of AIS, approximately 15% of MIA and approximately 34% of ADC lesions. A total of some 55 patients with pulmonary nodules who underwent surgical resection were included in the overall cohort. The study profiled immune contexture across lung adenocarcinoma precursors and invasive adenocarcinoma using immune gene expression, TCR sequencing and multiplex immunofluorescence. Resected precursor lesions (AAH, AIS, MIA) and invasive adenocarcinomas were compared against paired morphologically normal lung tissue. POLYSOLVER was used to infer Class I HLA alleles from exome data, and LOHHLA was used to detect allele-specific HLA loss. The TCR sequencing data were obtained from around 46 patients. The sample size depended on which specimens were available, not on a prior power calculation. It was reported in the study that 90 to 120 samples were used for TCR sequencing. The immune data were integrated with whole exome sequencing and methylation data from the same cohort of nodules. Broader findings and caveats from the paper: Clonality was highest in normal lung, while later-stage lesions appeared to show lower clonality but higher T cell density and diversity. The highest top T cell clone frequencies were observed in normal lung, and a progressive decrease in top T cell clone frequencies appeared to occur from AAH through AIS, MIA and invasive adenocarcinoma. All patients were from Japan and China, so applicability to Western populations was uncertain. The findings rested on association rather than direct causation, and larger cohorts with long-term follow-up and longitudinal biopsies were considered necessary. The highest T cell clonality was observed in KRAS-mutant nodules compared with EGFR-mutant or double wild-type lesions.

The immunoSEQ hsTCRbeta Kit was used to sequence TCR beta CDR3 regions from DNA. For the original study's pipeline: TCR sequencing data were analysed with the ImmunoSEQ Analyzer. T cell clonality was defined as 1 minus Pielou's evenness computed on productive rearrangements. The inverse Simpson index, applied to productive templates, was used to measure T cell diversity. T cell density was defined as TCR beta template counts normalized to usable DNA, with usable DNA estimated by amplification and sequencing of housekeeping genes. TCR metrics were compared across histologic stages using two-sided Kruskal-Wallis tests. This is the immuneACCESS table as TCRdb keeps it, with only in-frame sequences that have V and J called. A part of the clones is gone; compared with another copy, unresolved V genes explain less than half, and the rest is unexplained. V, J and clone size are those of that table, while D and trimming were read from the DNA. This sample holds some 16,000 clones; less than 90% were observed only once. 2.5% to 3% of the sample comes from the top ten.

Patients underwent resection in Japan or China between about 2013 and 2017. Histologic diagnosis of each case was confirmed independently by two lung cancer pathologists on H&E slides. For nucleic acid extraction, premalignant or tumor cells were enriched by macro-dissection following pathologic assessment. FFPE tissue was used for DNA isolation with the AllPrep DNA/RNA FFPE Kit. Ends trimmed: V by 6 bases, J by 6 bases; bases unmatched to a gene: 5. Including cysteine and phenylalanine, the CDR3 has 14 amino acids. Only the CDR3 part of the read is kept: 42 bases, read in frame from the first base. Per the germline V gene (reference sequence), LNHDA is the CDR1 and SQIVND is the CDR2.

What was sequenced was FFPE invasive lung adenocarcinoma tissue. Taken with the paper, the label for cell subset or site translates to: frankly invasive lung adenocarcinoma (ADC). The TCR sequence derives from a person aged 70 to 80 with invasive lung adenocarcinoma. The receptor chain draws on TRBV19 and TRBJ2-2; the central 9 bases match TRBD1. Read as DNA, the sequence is TGTGCCAGTAGGGGGACAGGGATAGCCGGGGAGCTGTTTTTT. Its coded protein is CASRGTGIAGELFF.